This T cell receptor beta chain was recovered during a study of CD8 T cells in Susac syndrome. Study overall: Active disease was present in six of the sequenced Susac syndrome patients, whereas roughly 8 of them were in remission.

Peripheral blood CD8+ and CD4+ T cells were profiled by TCR beta sequencing. The length of the CDR3 is 15 residues. The germline gives CDR1 SGHTA, CDR2 FQGNSA. V lost 6 bases to trimming and J lost 1 base; unmatched junction nucleotides: 4. It was with random hexamers that roughly 0.5 to 1 ug RNA was reverse transcribed. TCRdb used MiXCR to reprocess the immunoSEQ multiplex PCR reads, holding one entry per CDR3 protein. The table has roughly 200,000 distinct CDR3 sequences, roughly 91% seen once; the top ten hold about 0.1%. Sequencing used CD4+ T cells from PBMCs. The clonotype comes from a human donor with Susac syndrome. The gene calls are TRBV7-2 and TRBJ2-5; 11 bases are shared with TRBD2. The CDR3 DNA follows: TGTGCCAGCAGTTTCGGGACTAGCGGCCAAGAGACCCAGTACTTC. This encodes CASSFGTSGQETQYF.